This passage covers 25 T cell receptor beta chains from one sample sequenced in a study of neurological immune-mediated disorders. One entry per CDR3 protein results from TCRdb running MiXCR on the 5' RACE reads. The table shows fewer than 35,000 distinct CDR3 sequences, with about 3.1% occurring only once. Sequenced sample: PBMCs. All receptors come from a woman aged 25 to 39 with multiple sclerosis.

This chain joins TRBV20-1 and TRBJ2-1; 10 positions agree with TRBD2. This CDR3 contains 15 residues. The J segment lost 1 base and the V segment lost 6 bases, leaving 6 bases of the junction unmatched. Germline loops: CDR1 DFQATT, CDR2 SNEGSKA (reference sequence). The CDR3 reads CSARKRGGSYNEQFF. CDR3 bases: TGCAGTGCCAGAAAGCGGGGGGGATCCTACAATGAGCAGTTCTTC.

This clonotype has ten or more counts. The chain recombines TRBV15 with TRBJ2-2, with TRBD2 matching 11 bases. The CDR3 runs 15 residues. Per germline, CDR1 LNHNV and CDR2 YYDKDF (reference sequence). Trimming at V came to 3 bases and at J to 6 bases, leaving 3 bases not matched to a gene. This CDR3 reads CATSSKTSGAGELFF. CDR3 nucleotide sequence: TGTGCCACCAGCAGTAAGACTAGCGGGGCCGGGGAGCTGTTTTTT.

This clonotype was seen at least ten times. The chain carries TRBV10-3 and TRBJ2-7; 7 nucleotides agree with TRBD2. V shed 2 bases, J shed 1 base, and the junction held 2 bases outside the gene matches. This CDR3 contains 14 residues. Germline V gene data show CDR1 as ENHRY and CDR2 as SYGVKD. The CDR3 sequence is CAISEGGGSYEQYF. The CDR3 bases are TGTGCCATCAGTGAGGGCGGGGGTTCCTACGAGCAGTACTTC.

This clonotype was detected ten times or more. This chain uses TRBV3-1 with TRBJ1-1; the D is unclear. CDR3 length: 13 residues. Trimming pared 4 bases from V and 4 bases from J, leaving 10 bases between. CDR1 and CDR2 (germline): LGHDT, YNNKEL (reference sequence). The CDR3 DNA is TGTGCCAGCAGCCCACAAAAGCCCACTGAAGCTTTCTTT. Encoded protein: CASSPQKPTEAFF.

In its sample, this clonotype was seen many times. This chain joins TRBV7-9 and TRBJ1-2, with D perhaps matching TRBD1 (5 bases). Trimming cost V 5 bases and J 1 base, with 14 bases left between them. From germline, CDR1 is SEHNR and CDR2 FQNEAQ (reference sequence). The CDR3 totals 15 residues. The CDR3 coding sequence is TGTGCCAGCAGCCAGGGAAAGGGACTTAACTATGGCTACACCTTC. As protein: CASSQGKGLNYGYTF.

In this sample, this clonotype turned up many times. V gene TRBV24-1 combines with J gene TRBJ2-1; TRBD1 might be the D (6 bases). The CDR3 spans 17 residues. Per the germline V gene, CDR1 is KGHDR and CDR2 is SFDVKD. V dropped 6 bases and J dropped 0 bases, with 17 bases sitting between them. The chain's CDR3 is CATSKTGHLSSYNEQFF. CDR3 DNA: TGTGCCACCAGTAAAACGGGACACTTGAGCTCCTACAATGAGCAGTTCTTC.

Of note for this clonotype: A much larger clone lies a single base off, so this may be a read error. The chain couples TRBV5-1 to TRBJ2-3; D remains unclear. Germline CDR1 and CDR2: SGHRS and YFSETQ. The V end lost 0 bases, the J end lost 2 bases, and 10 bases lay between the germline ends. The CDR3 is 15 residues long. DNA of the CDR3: TGCGCCAGCAGCTTGGTAGCCGGAACCACAGATACGCAGTATTTT. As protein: CASSLVAGTTDTQYF.

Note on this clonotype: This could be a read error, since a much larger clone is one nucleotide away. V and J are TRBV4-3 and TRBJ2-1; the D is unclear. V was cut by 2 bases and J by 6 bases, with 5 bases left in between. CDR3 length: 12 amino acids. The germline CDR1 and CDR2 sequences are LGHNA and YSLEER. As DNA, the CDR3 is TGCGCCAGCAGCCAAAATTTCAATGAGCAGTTCTTC. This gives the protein CASSQNFNEQFF.

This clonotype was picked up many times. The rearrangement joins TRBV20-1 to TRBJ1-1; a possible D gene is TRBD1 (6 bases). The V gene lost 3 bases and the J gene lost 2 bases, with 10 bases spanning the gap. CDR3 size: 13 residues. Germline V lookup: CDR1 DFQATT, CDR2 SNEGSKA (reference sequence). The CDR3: CSASYGTNTEAFF. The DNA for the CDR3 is TGCAGTGCTAGTTATGGGACAAACACTGAAGCTTTCTTT.

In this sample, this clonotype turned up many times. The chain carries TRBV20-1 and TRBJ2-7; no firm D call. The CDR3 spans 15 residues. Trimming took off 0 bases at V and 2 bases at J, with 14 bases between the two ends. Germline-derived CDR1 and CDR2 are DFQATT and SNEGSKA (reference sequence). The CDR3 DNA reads TGCAGTGCTAGAGATGTGAAACAGCTGACCTACGAGCAGTACTTC. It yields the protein CSARDVKQLTYEQYF.

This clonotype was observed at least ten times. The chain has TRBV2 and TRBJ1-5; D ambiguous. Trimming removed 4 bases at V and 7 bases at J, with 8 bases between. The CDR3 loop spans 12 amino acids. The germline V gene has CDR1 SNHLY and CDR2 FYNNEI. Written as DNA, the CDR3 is TGTGCCAGCAGTGGATACGGGCAGCCCCAGCATTTT. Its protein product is CASSGYGQPQHF.

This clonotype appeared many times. CDR3 protein: CASRLDSITGELFF. The CDR3, as DNA: TGTGCCAGCAGGCTAGACAGTATCACCGGGGAGCTGTTTTTT. The rearrangement uses TRBV12-3 or TRBV12-4 and TRBJ2-2; D may be TRBD1 (5 bases). Deletions cut 6 bases from V and 4 bases from J, with 12 bases between. This CDR3 has 14 residues.

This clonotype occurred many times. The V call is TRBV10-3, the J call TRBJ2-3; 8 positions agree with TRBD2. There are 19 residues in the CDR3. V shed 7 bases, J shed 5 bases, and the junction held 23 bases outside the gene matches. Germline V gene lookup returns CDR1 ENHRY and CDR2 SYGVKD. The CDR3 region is CAINTPMGISGTAGDTQYF. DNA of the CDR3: TGTGCCATCAATACACCTATGGGGATTAGCGGGACCGCCGGAGATACGCAGTATTTT.

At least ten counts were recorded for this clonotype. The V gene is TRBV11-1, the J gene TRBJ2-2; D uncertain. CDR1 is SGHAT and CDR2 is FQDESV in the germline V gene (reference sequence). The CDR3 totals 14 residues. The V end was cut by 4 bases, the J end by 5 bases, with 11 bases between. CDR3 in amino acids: CASSSNQITGELFF. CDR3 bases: TGTGCCAGCAGCTCAAACCAGATTACCGGGGAGCTGTTTTTT.

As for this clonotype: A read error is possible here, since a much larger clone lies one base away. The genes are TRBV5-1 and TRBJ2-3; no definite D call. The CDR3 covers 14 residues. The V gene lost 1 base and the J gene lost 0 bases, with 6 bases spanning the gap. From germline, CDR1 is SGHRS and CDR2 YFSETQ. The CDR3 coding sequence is TGCGCCAGCAGCTTGATCACTAGCACAGATACGCAGTATTTT. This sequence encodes CASSLITSTDTQYF.

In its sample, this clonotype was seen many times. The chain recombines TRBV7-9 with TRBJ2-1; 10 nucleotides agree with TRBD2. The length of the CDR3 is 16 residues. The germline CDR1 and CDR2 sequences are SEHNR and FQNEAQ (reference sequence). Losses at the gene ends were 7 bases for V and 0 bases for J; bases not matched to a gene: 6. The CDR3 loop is CASNLAGASSYNEQFF. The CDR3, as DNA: TGTGCCAGCAATCTAGCGGGGGCTAGCTCCTACAATGAGCAGTTCTTC.

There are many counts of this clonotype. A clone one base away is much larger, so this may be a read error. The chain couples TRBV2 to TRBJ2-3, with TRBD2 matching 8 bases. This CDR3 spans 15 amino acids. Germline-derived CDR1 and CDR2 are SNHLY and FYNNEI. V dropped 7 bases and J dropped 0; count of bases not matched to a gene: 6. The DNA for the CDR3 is TGTGCCAGCAAGACCGGGACTAGAAGCACAGATACGCAGTATTTT. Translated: CASKTGTRSTDTQYF.

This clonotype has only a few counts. This CDR3 reads CASSPEGDSYNEQFF. CDR3 in DNA: TGTGCCAGCTCACCAGAGGGGGACTCCTACAATGAGCAGTTCTTC. The chain couples TRBV18 to TRBJ2-1, with a possible D match to TRBD1 (6 bases). This CDR3 comprises 15 residues. V lost 2 bases and J lost 0, with 8 bases in between. Germline V CDR1 and CDR2: KGHSH, LQKENI.

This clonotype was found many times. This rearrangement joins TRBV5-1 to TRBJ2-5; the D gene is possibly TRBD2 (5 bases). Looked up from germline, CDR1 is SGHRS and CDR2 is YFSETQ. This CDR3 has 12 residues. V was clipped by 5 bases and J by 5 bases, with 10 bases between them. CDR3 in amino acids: CASSPSRETQYF. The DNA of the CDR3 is TGCGCCAGCAGTCCTAGCCGCGAGACCCAGTACTTC.

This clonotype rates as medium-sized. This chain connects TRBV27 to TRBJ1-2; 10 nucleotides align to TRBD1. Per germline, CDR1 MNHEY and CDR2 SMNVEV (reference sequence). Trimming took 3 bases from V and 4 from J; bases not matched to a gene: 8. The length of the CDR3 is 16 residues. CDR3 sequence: CASSFLGTGAAYGYTF. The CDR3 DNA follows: TGTGCCAGCAGTTTCCTAGGGACAGGGGCAGCCTATGGCTACACCTTC.

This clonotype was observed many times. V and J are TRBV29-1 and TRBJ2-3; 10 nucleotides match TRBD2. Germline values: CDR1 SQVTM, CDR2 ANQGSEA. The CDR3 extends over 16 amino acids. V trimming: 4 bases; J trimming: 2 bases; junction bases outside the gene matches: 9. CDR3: CSVAPGLAYLTDTQYF. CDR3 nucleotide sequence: TGCAGCGTTGCCCCGGGACTAGCGTACCTCACAGATACGCAGTATTTT.

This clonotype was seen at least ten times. CDR3 residues: CASSPSGQRNTEAFF. The CDR3 nucleotides read TGTGCCAGCAGCCCAAGCGGACAGAGGAACACTGAAGCTTTCTTT. V is TRBV7-8 and J is TRBJ1-1, with a possible D match to TRBD1 (6 bases). Germline V lookup: CDR1 SGHVS, CDR2 FQNEAQ. The CDR3 is made up of 15 amino acids. Trimming removed 5 bases from V and 1 base from J, with 14 bases in between.

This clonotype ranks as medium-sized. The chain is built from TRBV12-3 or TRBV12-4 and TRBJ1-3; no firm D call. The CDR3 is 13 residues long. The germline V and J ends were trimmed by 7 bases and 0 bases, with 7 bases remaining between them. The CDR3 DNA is TGTGCCAGCAAGCAGAGCTCTGGAAACACCATATATTTT. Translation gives CASKQSSGNTIYF.

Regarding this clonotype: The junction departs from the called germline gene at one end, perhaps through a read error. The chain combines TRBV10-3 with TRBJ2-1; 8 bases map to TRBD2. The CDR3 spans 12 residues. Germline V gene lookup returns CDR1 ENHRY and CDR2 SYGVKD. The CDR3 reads CTISGLANEQFF. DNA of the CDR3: TGTACCATCAGTGGACTAGCAAATGAGCAGTTCTTT.

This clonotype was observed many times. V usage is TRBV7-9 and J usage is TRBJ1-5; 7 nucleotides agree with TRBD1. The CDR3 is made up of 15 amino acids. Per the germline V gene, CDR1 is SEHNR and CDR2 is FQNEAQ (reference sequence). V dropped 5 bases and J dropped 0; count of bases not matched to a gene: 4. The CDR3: CASSPGDSSNQPQHF. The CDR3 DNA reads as TGTGCCAGCAGCCCGGGGGACAGTAGCAATCAGCCCCAGCATTTT.